The 24 T cell receptor beta chains in this list originate from one sample, sequenced in a study of T-cell memory formation after mild COVID-19. One entry per CDR3 protein results from TCRdb running MiXCR on the 5' RACE reads. The sample holds roughly 50,000 distinct CDR3 sequences, 10% to 15% seen once. What was sequenced was PBMCs or a T cell subset sorted from them (not recorded which). These receptors were taken from a young man who had mild COVID-19 (a few samples of this study predate the infection). Cell type and time point are not known.

V is TRBV6-1 and J is TRBJ1-6; 7 bases agree with TRBD1. The CDR3 is made up of 18 amino acids. Per germline, CDR1 MNHNS and CDR2 SASEGT. With 8 bases clipped from V and 6 bases from J, the junction kept 19 bases outside the gene matches. Written as DNA, the CDR3 is TGTGCCAGCTCCATGAGATGGGGCGACAGGGCCGCTAATTCACCCCTCCACTTT. The encoded protein is CASSMRWGDRAANSPLHF.

In this sample, this clonotype turned up a few times. The CDR3 loop is CASSLDWGGTQYF. The CDR3 region has the DNA TGTGCCAGCAGTTTAGACTGGGGGGGGACCCAGTACTTC. This chain connects TRBV7-3 to TRBJ2-5; TRBD2 matches at 7 bases. The CDR3 consists of 13 residues. Trimming removed 6 bases from V and 7 bases from J; junction bases left unmatched: 8. CDR1 SGHTA and CDR2 FQGTGA come from the germline V gene.

This rearrangement joins TRBV10-3 to TRBJ2-5; 7 bases are a match to TRBD1. Germline loops: CDR1 ENHRY, CDR2 SYGVKD. This CDR3 region has 11 residues. V gave up 6 bases and J gave up 5 bases; unmatched junction bases: 0. The CDR3 region is CAIRTGETQYF. CDR3 nucleotide sequence: TGTGCCATCAGGACAGGGGAGACCCAGTACTTC.

This clonotype was seen ten or more times. The rearrangement joins TRBV6-5 to TRBJ2-1, with 10 bases lining up with TRBD2. V was clipped by 5 bases and J by 6 bases; unmatched bases: 1. There are 13 residues in the CDR3. From germline, CDR1 is MNHEY and CDR2 SVGAGI. Here the CDR3 DNA reads TGTGCCAGCAGTAGACTAGCGGGCAATGAGCAGTTCTTC. This codes for CASSRLAGNEQFF.

This clonotype was observed a handful of times. This chain links TRBV6-2 or TRBV6-3 with TRBJ1-2; possibly TRBD1 for D (6 bases). Germline V gene sequence: CDR1 MNHEY, CDR2 SVGEGT. The V and J ends lost 4 bases and 4 bases respectively, with 7 bases between them. The CDR3 loop spans 12 amino acids. For the CDR3, the DNA is TGTGCCAGCAGTTCACAGGGCTATGGCTACACCTTC. Translation gives CASSSQGYGYTF.

The sample holds a few counts of this clonotype. The V call is TRBV7-3, the J call TRBJ2-3; D perhaps matches TRBD2 (7 bases). Germline V gene data show CDR1 as SGHTA and CDR2 as FQGTGA. This CDR3 spans 15 amino acids. Trimming cost V 2 bases and J 1 base, with 10 bases left between them. CDR3 DNA sequence: TGTGCCAGCAGCTTATACGGGGGGCGCACAGATACGCAGTATTTT. Its protein is CASSLYGGRTDTQYF.

The chain couples TRBV7-6 to TRBJ1-1; D is uncertain. The CDR3 contains 13 residues. With 5 bases removed from V and 3 bases from J, the gap between germline ends came to 10 bases. CDR1 SGHVS and CDR2 FNYEAQ come from the germline V gene. CDR3: CASSPGLHTEAFF. CDR3 DNA sequence: TGTGCCAGCAGCCCTGGACTACACACTGAAGCTTTCTTT.

This rearrangement joins TRBV7-2 to TRBJ1-1; tentatively, D is TRBD1 (5 bases). Trimming pared 2 bases from V and 6 bases from J, leaving 13 bases between. CDR3 size: 14 residues. Germline V gives CDR1 SGHTA, CDR2 FQGNSA. CDR3 sequence (DNA): TGTGCCAGCAGCTTAAGTGCAGGGAGATCTGAAGCTTTCTTT. Translated, it gives CASSLSAGRSEAFF.

In its sample, this clonotype ranks as medium-sized. The rearrangement joins TRBV6-2 or TRBV6-3 to TRBJ2-1; 7 positions match TRBD1. Germline CDR1 MNHEY, CDR2 SVGEGT. The V and J ends lost 6 bases and 7 bases, in that order; junction bases with no gene match: 9. The CDR3 totals 14 residues. CDR3 sequence: CASRVGTVGNEQFF. CDR3 sequence (DNA): TGTGCCAGCAGGGTGGGGACAGTGGGGAATGAGCAGTTCTTC.

V and J are TRBV5-1 and TRBJ1-2, with D uncertain. The germline CDR1 and CDR2 sequences are SGHRS and YFSETQ. This CDR3 spans 13 amino acids. V lost 5 bases to trimming and J lost 6 bases, with 14 bases between them. The DNA of the CDR3 is TGCGCCAGCAGACCCAGTGTGGTGGATGGCTACACCTTC. This gives the protein CASRPSVVDGYTF. Full variable domain (missing parts from reference TRBV5-1 and TRBJ1-2): KAGVTQTPRYLIKTRGQQVTLSCSPISGHRSVSWYQQTPGQGLQFLFEYFSETQRNKGNFPGRFSGRQFSNSRSEMNVSTLELGDSALYLCASRPSVVDGYTFGSGTRLTVV.

V is TRBV7-9 and J is TRBJ2-1; 8 bases match TRBD1. This CDR3 contains 16 residues. V lost 1 base and J lost 9; bases outside the gene matches: 11. CDR1 is SEHNR, CDR2 FQNEAQ, per germline (reference sequence). The CDR3 DNA reads TGTGCCAGCAGCTTAGGCCCAGGGGGCTTCGGTCGTGAGCAGTTCTTC. Protein sequence: CASSLGPGGFGREQFF.

J is TRBJ2-4 and V is TRBV12-3 or TRBV12-4; D not resolved. The CDR3 is made up of 15 amino acids. V lost 2 bases, J lost 7 bases, and 15 bases lay in between. This chain's CDR3 is CASSLHSQGWNIQYF. The CDR3 bases are TGTGCCAGCAGTTTACACAGCCAAGGGTGGAACATTCAGTACTTC.

Sample share makes this clonotype medium-sized. The gene calls are TRBV5-1 and TRBJ2-1; 8 bases are a match to TRBD2. Germline V CDR1 and CDR2: SGHRS, YFSETQ. V lost 1 base, J lost 7 bases, and 10 bases stayed unmatched. CDR3 size: 16 residues. Here the CDR3 DNA reads TGCGCCAGCAGCTTGTATAGCGGGGAAGGGGGAAATGAGCAGTTCTTC. It translates to CASSLYSGEGGNEQFF.

J is TRBJ1-2 and V is TRBV6-5, with a tentative D call TRBD1 (5 bases). Germline CDR1 and CDR2: MNHEY and SVGAGI. V shed 6 bases and J shed 2 bases, with 10 bases lying between them. CDR3 length equals 13 residues. CDR3 in DNA: TGTGCCAGCAGAAGGGACGGAAACTATGGCTACACCTTC. Its translation: CASRRDGNYGYTF.

This clonotype occurred many times. The V gene is TRBV5-1, the J gene TRBJ2-5; TRBD2 is a possible D gene (6 bases). CDR1 is SGHRS, CDR2 YFSETQ, per germline. Trimming removed 1 base from V and 2 bases from J, with 15 bases in between. The CDR3 has 16 residues. This CDR3 is CASSLRLGGDQETQYF. In DNA form, the CDR3 reads TGCGCCAGCAGCTTGCGGCTCGGGGGAGATCAAGAGACCCAGTACTTC.

On this clonotype itself: A much bigger clone sits one base away, suggesting this may be a read error. The chain links TRBV12-3 or TRBV12-4 to TRBJ2-5; 9 nucleotides match TRBD2. The CDR3 totals 16 residues. The CDR3 reads CASSSPVTSGQETRYF. CDR3 nucleotide sequence: TGTGCCAGCAGTTCGCCCGTGACTAGCGGCCAAGAGACCCGGTACTTC.

Many counts were recorded for this clonotype. V usage is TRBV28 and J usage is TRBJ2-7, with TRBD2 as a possible D gene (6 bases). Trimming pared 7 bases from V and 2 bases from J, leaving 9 bases between. The germline CDR1 and CDR2 sequences are MDHEN and SYDVKM. There are 12 residues in the CDR3. CDR3 sequence (DNA): TGTGCCAGCAAAGGAGGGGCCTACGAGCAGTACGTC. The encoded protein is CASKGGAYEQYV.

The rearrangement uses TRBV5-6 and TRBJ1-5; 7 nucleotides align to TRBD1. The CDR3 consists of 15 residues. Per the germline V gene, CDR1 is SGHDT and CDR2 is YYEEEE. J was trimmed by 4 bases and V by 3 bases; bases with no gene match: 7. Here the CDR3 reads CASSSTGDWNQPQHF. Here the CDR3 DNA reads TGTGCCAGCAGCTCTACAGGGGATTGGAATCAGCCCCAGCATTTT.

This clonotype was detected a few times. This chain uses TRBV12-3 or TRBV12-4 with TRBJ2-1; the match to TRBD2 covers 8 bases. This CDR3 is 14 amino acids long. The J segment lost 9 bases and the V segment lost 3 bases, leaving 7 bases of the junction unmatched. The CDR3 spells CASSLTGGASEQFF. DNA of the CDR3: TGTGCCAGCAGTTTGACGGGGGGGGCTAGTGAGCAGTTCTTC.

The table lists this clonotype with many counts. V usage is TRBV7-6 and J usage is TRBJ2-2, with TRBD1 identical over 7 bases. V lost 2 bases to trimming and J lost 4 bases; unmatched junction nucleotides: 4. Germline CDR1 SGHVS, CDR2 FNYEAQ. The CDR3 has 15 residues. CDR3: CASSLMGQTTGELFF. CDR3 nucleotides: TGTGCCAGCAGCTTAATGGGACAGACCACCGGGGAGCTGTTTTTT.

The V call is TRBV7-2, the J call TRBJ1-6; no clear D. The V end was cut by 3 bases, the J end by 3 bases, with 6 bases between. CDR1 SGHTA and CDR2 FQGNSA come from the germline V gene. This CDR3 contains 14 residues. The CDR3 DNA reads as TGTGCCAGCAGCTTGCAAATCTATAATTCACCCCTCCACTTT. It specifies CASSLQIYNSPLHF.

This clonotype was seen a few times. The rearrangement links TRBV28 to TRBJ1-6; possibly TRBD1 for D (5 bases). V lost 6 bases and J lost 9, with 18 bases in between. This CDR3 spans 15 amino acids. Germline values: CDR1 MDHEN, CDR2 SYDVKM. CDR3 residues: CASSPEPGGASPLHF. The DNA of the CDR3 is TGTGCCAGCAGCCCAGAGCCCGGGGGAGCTTCACCCCTCCACTTT.

This clonotype was recorded at least ten times. V is TRBV7-9 and J is TRBJ2-5, with 7 positions matching TRBD2. Germline CDR1 and CDR2: SEHNR and FQNEAQ (reference sequence). The trim removed 3 bases at V and 2 bases at J, leaving 3 bases unmatched. The CDR3 runs to 14 residues. The CDR3 DNA follows: TGTGCCAGCAGCTTCGGCGGGGGACAAGAGACCCAGTACTTC. It is translated as CASSFGGGQETQYF.

This clonotype was seen repeatedly, ten times or more. This rearrangement joins TRBV6-5 to TRBJ2-2, with a tentative D call TRBD1 (5 bases). This CDR3 comprises 13 residues. From germline, CDR1 is MNHEY and CDR2 SVGAGI. V lost 7 bases and J lost 3, with 9 bases in between. The CDR3 DNA follows: TGTGCCAGCAACAGGCTATACACCGGGGAGCTGTTTTTT. Its translation is CASNRLYTGELFF.